The T cell receptor beta chain described here comes from a study of CD8+ T cells in alopecia areata. Study details: The study gave treated patients oral tofacitinib at 5 to 10 mg twice daily.

Treatment specified: oral pan-JAK inhibitor, 5-10 mg twice daily. PBMCs were stained for CD3, CD4 and CD8, and CD4+ and CD8+ T cells were sorted. Study-level results: Scalp clonality and expanded CD8+ clones among the top 100 were significantly decreased by tofacitinib. Unlike in mice, where it was clearer, TCR sharing across patients was less clear, possibly HLA-related.

Of note for this clone: Antigen specificity is unknown. The sample contains more than one DNA sequence encoding this CDR3.

As the sequencing template, cDNA was produced by extracting RNA and reverse transcribing it. The assay was immunoSEQ multiplex PCR, and TCRdb's table has in-frame clones only and misses some. Seen here are over 250,000 clones, 45% to 70% observed once, and the top ten hold about 0.89%. This CDR3 is 12 amino acids long. Trimming took 3 bases from V and 7 from J, leaving 9 bases between them. Germline V gives CDR1 MNHEY, CDR2 SMNVEV (reference sequence). This chain links TRBV27 with TRBJ1-1, with D uncertain. The sample in question was CD4+ T cells sorted from blood, obtained around week 54, from a patient treated with tofacitinib. The sequence was obtained from a human donor with alopecia areata. Here the CDR3 reads CASSFRDGEAFF. In DNA form, the CDR3 reads TGTGCCAGCAGTTTTAGAGACGGTGAAGCTTTCTTT.